The rows below give T cell receptor beta chains drawn from one sample of a study of Graves' ophthalmopathy and Graves' hyperthyroidism. Each CDR3 protein is one row after TCRdb ran MiXCR on the multiplex PCR reads. The sample yields 740,000 or so distinct CDR3 sequences, 40% seen once. The sequenced sample was peripheral blood. All receptors come from an adult man with Graves' ophthalmopathy. CDR3s include the opening cysteine and the closing phenylalanine or tryptophan. D genes are given only for firm matches. Rows give clone size only sometimes, using once, few, many, or a class for an expanded clone.

J,size,V,D,DNA,CDR3
TRBJ1-2,few,TRBV7-2,TRBD1,TGTGCCAGCCCTAGGGACAGTATAAACCCTAACTATGGCTACACCTTC,CASPRDSINPNYGYTF
TRBJ1-4,.,TRBV9,TRBD1,TGTGCCAGCAGCTTAAACAGGGGGATTAATGAAAAACTGTTTTTT,CASSLNRGINEKLFF
TRBJ1-1,.,TRBV6-5,.,TGTGCCAGCAGTTACGGACCGCTGAACACTGAAGCTTTCTTT,CASSYGPLNTEAFF
TRBJ2-7,.,TRBV25-1,TRBD1,TGTGCCAGCAGTGGCGGGACAGGGGTCGACGAGCAGTACTTC,CASSGGTGVDEQYF
TRBJ2-5,many,TRBV7-2,TRBD1,TGTGCCAGCAGCGTACAGGGGGGCAGGGAGACCCAGTACTTC,CASSVQGGRETQYF
TRBJ1-4,many,TRBV10-3,TRBD1,TGTGCCATCAGTGAGTCCCAGGGGGCGACTAATGAAAAACTGTTTTTT,CAISESQGATNEKLFF
TRBJ1-2,.,TRBV15,TRBD1,TGTGCCACCAGCCAAGGACAGGGCCACGGCTACACCTTC,CATSQGQGHGYTF
TRBJ1-1,many,TRBV2,TRBD1,TGTGCCAGCAGTAAGGACAGGGGGGGGAACACTGAAGCTTTCTTT,CASSKDRGGNTEAFF
TRBJ1-2,few,TRBV10-2,.,TGCGCCAGCAGTGATACGGGTCAAGGCTTGCGTGGCTACACCTTC,CASSDTGQGLRGYTF
TRBJ2-7,.,TRBV20-1,TRBD2,TGCAGTGCTACACTAGCGGGAGGTAACGACGAGCAGTACTTC,CSATLAGGNDEQYF
TRBJ1-5,few,TRBV19,.,TGTGCCTGGAGTCCGGGCCCGGCGGGACAGCCCCAGCATTTT,CAWSPGPAGQPQHF
TRBJ2-2,.,TRBV6-4,TRBD2,TGTGCCAGCAGTAGCGGGAGCATGGCCGGGGAGCTGTTTTTT,CASSSGSMAGELFF
TRBJ1-1,many,TRBV7-2,TRBD1,TGTGCCAGCAGCCCGACAGGGCGCACTGAAGCTTTCTTT,CASSPTGRTEAFF
TRBJ2-6,many,TRBV19,TRBD1,TGTGCCAGTAGTGGGACAGGGGCCTCTGGGGCCAACGTCCTGACTTTC,CASSGTGASGANVLTF
TRBJ2-7,many,TRBV20-1,TRBD1,TGCAGTGCTTTTGGACAGGGTTTGGGCGAGCAGTACTTC,CSAFGQGLGEQYF
TRBJ2-7,.,TRBV2,.,TGTGCCAGCAGTGAGACTGACGGTCCCTACGAGCAGTACTTC,CASSETDGPYEQYF
TRBJ1-3,many,TRBV10-3,TRBD1,TGTGCCATCAGGGACAGGAGCTCTGGAAACACCATATATTTT,CAIRDRSSGNTIYF
TRBJ1-1,many,TRBV29-1,.,TGCAGCGTTGAAGCGGTGGGGGCCACTGAAGCTTTCTTT,CSVEAVGATEAFF
TRBJ2-7,.,TRBV20-1,.,TGCAGTGCCGTTAGCGTTGGGGGCCACGAGCAGTACTTC,CSAVSVGGHEQYF
TRBJ2-7,many,TRBV2,.,TGTGCCAGCAAACGGGACACCGCCTACGAGCAGTACTTC,CASKRDTAYEQYF
TRBJ1-2,.,TRBV7-2,.,TGTGCCAGCAGCTTATCAACAGCAGCTAACTATGGCTACACCTTC,CASSLSTAANYGYTF
TRBJ2-5,once,TRBV20-1,.,TGCAGTGCTAGTAACGGGTGGGGGTACCAAGAGACCCAGTACTTC,CSASNGWGYQETQYF
TRBJ1-2,.,TRBV5-1,.,TGCGCCAGCAGCCCTAGATCCGCTGGTAACTATGGCTACACCTTC,CASSPRSAGNYGYTF
TRBJ1-3,.,TRBV2,.,TGTGCCAGCAGTGTAAGCTCTTTTTCTGGAAACACCATATATTTT,CASSVSSFSGNTIYF
TRBJ2-6,.,TRBV29-1,.,TGCAGCGGCGGGTGGGCTGACACTGAAGCTTTC,CSGGWADTEAF
TRBJ1-5,few,TRBV10-3,.,TGTGCCAGCAGGACCCATAGGGCGGTGAGCAATCAGCCCCAGCATTTT,CASRTHRAVSNQPQHF
TRBJ1-2,few,TRBV2,TRBD1,TGTGCCAGCAGTTACTCGATTCGGGGGACAGGGGAGTCAGGCTACACCTTC,CASSYSIRGTGESGYTF
TRBJ2-5,many,TRBV25-1,TRBD1,TGTGCCAGCAGCCGACAGGGGCCCAAAGAGACCCAGTACTTC,CASSRQGPKETQYF